Listed below are T cell receptor beta chains from one sample, sequenced in a study of identifying expanded T cells in peripheral blood. The method was immunoSEQ multiplex PCR; TCRdb's version includes in-frame clones alone and lacks a portion of them. The table records around 100,000 clones, approximately 88% of them present only once. Sample: blood. These receptors were taken from a person between 18 and 70 years old in good health. Each CDR3 is given with its conserved first and last residue. D genes are given only for firm matches. Some rows have no size entry. The others give once, few or many, or a class for an expanded clone.

TRBV6-5	NA	TRBJ2-5	NA	TGTGCCAGCAGCCAGGACGCGGGGACCCAGTACTTC	CASSQDAGTQYF
TRBV5-1	NA	TRBJ1-2	NA	TGCGCCAGCAGCTTGGGCCAGGGTGCGGGCTACACCTTC	CASSLGQGAGYTF
TRBV18	NA	TRBJ2-7	TRBD2	TGTGCCAGCTCACCGACTAGCGGGGGGGACGAGCAGTACTTC	CASSPTSGGDEQYF
TRBV4-2	NA	TRBJ1-2	TRBD1	TGTGCCAGCAGCCAAGGGGACAGCCCCTATGGCTACACCTTC	CASSQGDSPYGYTF
TRBV6-1	NA	TRBJ1-5	NA	TGTGCCGCAGGGCCAGTCAGCTCCGGGAATCAGCCCCAGCATTTT	CAAGPVSSGNQPQHF
TRBV27	NA	TRBJ2-3	NA	TGTGCCAGCAGGGGGACACGGCGTTCAGATACGCAGTATTTT	CASRGTRRSDTQYF
TRBV19	NA	TRBJ1-4	NA	TGTGCCCCCGGGGGAGCAACTAATGAAAAACTGTTTTTT	CAPGGATNEKLFF
TRBV11-1	NA	TRBJ2-2	TRBD2	TGTGCCAGCAGCCGGGGCGCGGGAGGTTTTGGCGGGGAGCTGTTTTTT	CASSRGAGGFGGELFF
TRBV4-1	NA	TRBJ2-7	TRBD1	TGCGCCAGCAGCCAAGGTCTGGACAGGCTATACGAGCAGTACTTC	CASSQGLDRLYEQYF
TRBV2	NA	TRBJ1-1	NA	TGTGCCAGCAGTGGAGACAGGCAGGCTTTCTTT	CASSGDRQAFF
TRBV30	NA	TRBJ1-5	NA	TGTGCCTGGGCCGCGGGAATTATTCAGCCCCAGCATTTT	CAWAAGIIQPQHF
TRBV5-4	NA	TRBJ1-3	TRBD1	TGTGCCAGCAGCCTAGGACAGGGCATCGGAAACACCATATATTTT	CASSLGQGIGNTIYF
TRBV10-3	NA	TRBJ2-1	TRBD2	TGTGCCATCAAGGGGACTAGCGGAGGCAATGAGCAGTTCTTC	CAIKGTSGGNEQFF
TRBV2	NA	TRBJ2-2	NA	TGTGCCAGCAGTGAGGCCGGGTCCTCAATGCCCGGGGAGCTGTTTTTT	CASSEAGSSMPGELFF
TRBV4-3	once	TRBJ2-3	TRBD2	TGCGCCAGCAGCCATAGACAAGGACTAGCGGGAACAGATACGCAGTATTTT	CASSHRQGLAGTDTQYF
TRBV5-1	NA	TRBJ2-1	TRBD2	TGCGCCAGCAGCTTGCCGTTTTACGCGCTAGCGGGAGGATTCACCCCCACCTACAATGAGCAGTTCTTC	CASSLPFYALAGGFTPTYNEQFF
TRBV6-1	NA	TRBJ2-5	TRBD2	TGTGCCAGCAGTTCGACTGGGGAGGGGACCCAGTACTTC	CASSSTGEGTQYF
TRBV28	NA	TRBJ2-1	TRBD1	TGTGCCAGCAGTCCTTCCTGGGGACAGGGACCTACCCTTTACAATGAGCAGTTCTTC	CASSPSWGQGPTLYNEQFF
TRBV5-1	NA	TRBJ1-2	TRBD1	TGCGCCAGCAGCTCCGGACAGGGAGGAGACTATGGCTACACCTTC	CASSSGQGGDYGYTF
TRBV7-8	NA	TRBJ1-4	TRBD1	TGTGCCAGCAGCTTAGCACAGGGGATGGATGAAAAACTGTTTTTT	CASSLAQGMDEKLFF
TRBV11-2	NA	TRBJ2-1	TRBD2	TGTGCCAGCAGGCGACTAGCGGGAGGGCCGTCGGATGAGCAGTTCTTC	CASRRLAGGPSDEQFF
TRBV30	NA	TRBJ1-1	TRBD1	TGTGCCTGGGACAGGGGGCGCTTGAACACTGAAGCTTTCTTT	CAWDRGRLNTEAFF
TRBV5-1	NA	TRBJ1-2	NA	TGCGCCAGCAGCCGTACAAGCTATGGCTACACCTTC	CASSRTSYGYTF
TRBV30	NA	TRBJ1-4	NA	TGTGCCTGGAGTGAAGTAACTGGACCGCGAACGCTTTTT	CAWSEVTGPRTLF
TRBV4-2	NA	TRBJ1-1	TRBD1	TGTGCCAGCAGCCAAGGGGACAGAGTCAACACTGAAGCTTTCTTT	CASSQGDRVNTEAFF
TRBV7-2	NA	TRBJ2-1	TRBD2	TGTGCCAGCAGCTTAGCCATAGGGAGGGCTTCTATTGAGCAGTTCTTC	CASSLAIGRASIEQFF
TRBV5-4	NA	TRBJ1-2	TRBD1	TGTGCCAGCAGCTCTCCGGGACAGGGTCCGTACGGCTACACCTTC	CASSSPGQGPYGYTF
TRBV7-9	NA	TRBJ2-7	NA	TGTGCCAGCAGCCCCCCCGCGGCCGCGGGGCAGTACTTC	CASSPPAAAGQYF
TRBV19	few	TRBJ1-3	NA	TGTGCCAGTAGTATAGAAGGGAGACCTGGAAACACCATATATTTT	CASSIEGRPGNTIYF
TRBV28	NA	TRBJ1-5	TRBD1	TGTGCCAGCAGTTCACCGGGACAGGGTGAGAAGCCCCAGCATTTT	CASSSPGQGEKPQHF
TRBV5-4	NA	TRBJ2-1	NA	TGTGCCAGCATGTGGGGGCAAGGGACTTACAATGAGCAGTTCTTC	CASMWGQGTYNEQFF
TRBV4-1	NA	TRBJ2-1	NA	TGCGCCAGCAGCCAAGATTGGCCAGGGTTCGGGGATGAGCAGTTCTTC	CASSQDWPGFGDEQFF
TRBV6-5	NA	TRBJ1-4	NA	TGTGCCAGCAGTTACTCGTGGGGGGACGGTGAAAAACTGTTTTTT	CASSYSWGDGEKLFF
TRBV5-8	once	TRBJ1-1	TRBD1	TGTGCCAGCAGTTATGGCGACAGGGGGCCGGGAACTGAAGCTTTCTTT	CASSYGDRGPGTEAFF
TRBV7-6	once	TRBJ2-2	TRBD2	TGTGCCAGCAGCTCACCCTTTGCGGGGGGGAGCACCGGGGAGCTGTTTTTT	CASSSPFAGGSTGELFF
TRBV5-4	NA	TRBJ2-5	TRBD1	TGTGCCAGCAGTTTCGGGGACAGAAAAGAGACCCAGTACTTC	CASSFGDRKETQYF
TRBV6-1	NA	TRBJ1-1	NA	TGTGCCAGCAGAGTGACGGTGATGAACACTGAAGCTTTCTTT	CASRVTVMNTEAFF
TRBV19	NA	TRBJ2-5	NA	TGTGCCAGTAGTATAGCCGGGACTTTACAAGAGACCCAGTACTTC	CASSIAGTLQETQYF
TRBV5-1	NA	TRBJ1-1	NA	TGCGCCAGCAGCCACGGCCGGACAGCTGAAGCTTTCTTT	CASSHGRTAEAFF
TRBV5-4	NA	TRBJ2-7	NA	TGTGCCAGCAGCTTGTTCTACGAGCAGTACTTC	CASSLFYEQYF
TRBV11-2	NA	TRBJ2-1	TRBD2	TGTGCCAGCAGCTCGACCACTGGACTAGCGGGAGGGCCTCTCCGGGAGCAGTTCTTC	CASSSTTGLAGGPLREQFF